Included here is one T cell receptor (beta chain) sequence, with context. Which antigen it targets is not known. No much larger clonotype is one base removed from it; base qualities were not supplied. The immunoSEQ Assay, a bias-controlled multiplex PCR, was used to amplify TCRbeta CDR3 regions from genomic DNA. In the paper's pipeline: The number of nucleated cells in each sample was estimated from the amplification of reference gene primers within the assay. Sequence reads were collapsed and filtered to measure the absolute abundance of every unique TCRbeta CDR3 rearrangement. For each sample, productive Simpson clonality was calculated as the square root of Simpson's diversity index across productive rearrangements. Held by TCRdb, this immuneACCESS table contains in-frame sequences only and omits some clones. Under half of the omission traces to an unresolved V gene where checked; the cause of the rest is unknown. The D gene and trimming were derived from the DNA, and the V and J assignments and clone size from that table. The sample has 53,000 or so clones on record, roughly 78% of them singletons. The top ten clones comprise over 3% of the sample.

This sample is part of a study of blood T cell repertoires in COVID-19 (dated by TCRdb to 2020 to 2021). About the full investigation: The collaborator samples originated in the United States, Italy and Spain and spanned the acute and convalescent phases of COVID-19. The material from the prospective study consisted of cDNA or gDNA derived from T cells, B-cell-depleted T cells, or PBMCs. The dataset comprised deeply sampled blood TCRbeta repertoires from subjects exposed to, actively infected with, or recovered from COVID-19. The repertoires were released in a freely available public database meant as a resource for research on the immune response to SARS-CoV-2. The samples were drawn from the first 160 participants of the ongoing ImmuneRACE study and from roughly 1,300 subjects provided by 6 global collaborators. The sample metadata nearly always contained a de-identified subject ID, COVID-19 status, age in years and sex. Where available, HLA class I and class II types were taken from metadata supplied by the sample provider and were not determined by assay-based typing. Paper-wide results and their limitations: How much clinical and demographic metadata was included differed by source and by participant, and the metadata was provided uncurated.

Whole blood was collected in K2EDTA tubes by collaborating institutions according to the institutions' own protocols. Collaborator samples were shipped for TCRbeta analysis as frozen whole blood, isolated PBMCs, or DNA extracted from either sample type. Sequencing was done on a sample of peripheral blood. The clonotype originates from a man in his fifties or sixties with acute or convalescent COVID-19.

The DNA sequence is given as TGTGCCAGCAGTGAACATTTTGCGGGACTCGACGAGCAGTACTTC. Its translation reads: CASSEHFAGLDEQYF. The receptor chain draws on TRBV25-1 and TRBJ2-7; the D segment could be TRBD2, given 6 matching bases. Trimming at the junction amounts to 2 bases on V and 5 bases on J, and the germline ends lie 16 bases apart. Per the germline V gene, MGHDK is the CDR1 and SYGVNS is the CDR2. The CDR3 runs 15 residues from the cysteine to the phenylalanine. Just the 45-base CDR3 DNA is kept, in frame starting at base 1.